The 14 T cell receptor beta chains reported below all come from one sample, sequenced in a study of cytomegalovirus exposure and HLA in healthy donors. The PCR used 60 Vbeta and 13 Jbeta primers. Produced via immunoSEQ multiplex PCR; TCRdb's table is partial and in-frame only. Of roughly 100,000 clones detected, approximately 68% appear once; the ten largest clones hold around a fifth. Sequencing input: PBMCs. These receptors all stem from a woman between 45 and 65 years old in good health and CMV-seropositive.

V usage is TRBV5-5 and J usage is TRBJ2-5, with a tentative D call TRBD1 (6 bases). The CDR3 is 15 amino acids. The V end was cut by 0 bases, the J end by 2 bases, with 11 bases between. The germline V gene encodes CDR1 SGHKS and CDR2 YYEKEE (reference sequence). CDR3 region: CASSLGGQNQETQYF. The CDR3 DNA sequence: TGTGCCAGCAGCTTGGGGGGGCAGAATCAAGAGACCCAGTACTTC.

The rearrangement joins TRBV9 to TRBJ2-1, with 7 bases fitting TRBD1. CDR1 is SGDLS, CDR2 YYNGEE, per germline. The J segment lost 5 bases and the V segment lost 3 bases, leaving 11 bases of the junction unmatched. The CDR3 is 16 residues long. The DNA of the CDR3 is TGTGCCAGCAGCGGTCGGACAGGTCCGCGGGACAATGAGCAGTTCTTC. Amino acid sequence: CASSGRTGPRDNEQFF. The whole variable domain, remainder taken from reference TRBV9 and TRBJ2-1, is DSGVTQTPKHLITATGQRVTLRCSPRSGDLSVYWYQQSLDQGLQFLIQYYNGEERAKGNILERFSAQQFPDLHSELNLSSLELGDSALYFCASSGRTGPRDNEQFFGPGTRLTVL.

This chain links TRBV6-1 with TRBJ2-3; 9 bases fit TRBD2. The germline gives CDR1 MNHNS, CDR2 SASEGT. The CDR3 loop spans 14 amino acids. V shed 7 bases and J 3 bases; nucleotides not matched to a gene: 5. The CDR3 loop reads CASMRGGLTDTQYF. In DNA form, the CDR3 reads TGTGCCAGCATGCGGGGGGGCCTTACAGATACGCAGTATTTT.

V gene TRBV7-8 combines with J gene TRBJ1-1; tentatively, D is TRBD1 (6 bases). This CDR3 is built from 15 residues. Looked up from germline, CDR1 is SGHVS and CDR2 is FQNEAQ. V lost 1 base to trimming and J lost 1 base, with 10 bases between them. The CDR3: CASSLDGQPNTEAFF. The CDR3 DNA reads TGTGCCAGCAGCTTAGATGGACAGCCGAACACTGAAGCTTTCTTT.

This chain links TRBV2 with TRBJ1-3, with 8 bases matching TRBD1. Germline CDR1 and CDR2: SNHLY and FYNNEI. This CDR3 is built from 15 residues. The J segment lost 0 bases and the V segment lost 8 bases, leaving 6 bases of the junction unmatched. CDR3 residues: CASAGTGNSGNTIYF. CDR3 sequence (DNA): TGTGCCAGCGCCGGGACAGGAAACTCTGGAAACACCATATATTTT.

This clone occurred a few times. The rearrangement uses TRBV29-1 and TRBJ2-1, with 11 bases fitting TRBD2. With 7 bases clipped from V and 4 bases from J, the junction kept 3 bases outside the gene matches. The germline CDR1 and CDR2 sequences are SQVTM and ANQGSEA. CDR3 length equals 13 residues. CDR3 sequence: CSGGTSGYNEQFF. Here the CDR3 DNA reads TGCAGCGGTGGGACTAGCGGATACAATGAGCAGTTCTTC.

V gene TRBV6-5 combines with J gene TRBJ2-1; D is possibly TRBD2 (6 bases). From germline, CDR1 is MNHEY and CDR2 SVGAGI. The CDR3 sequence is 14 residues long. Trimming removed 5 bases from V and 9 bases from J, with 17 bases in between. CDR3 in amino acids: CASSTLQEGSEQFF. CDR3 coding DNA: TGTGCCAGCAGTACCCTCCAGGAGGGAAGTGAGCAGTTCTTC.

This clone has just a few counts. This sequence joins TRBV6-5 and TRBJ1-1; D possibly corresponds to TRBD1 (5 bases). Germline V gene sequence: CDR1 MNHEY, CDR2 SVGAGI. This CDR3 is built from 15 residues. The V gene lost 2 bases and the J gene lost 2 bases, with 12 bases spanning the gap. In DNA, the CDR3 is TGTGCCAGCAGTTACGAGGTGACAGCCAACACTGAAGCTTTCTTT. Translation gives CASSYEVTANTEAFF.

This chain links TRBV6-1 with TRBJ1-2; 8 nucleotides agree with TRBD1. This CDR3 comprises 15 residues. CDR1 is MNHNS, CDR2 SASEGT, per germline. J gave up 5 bases and V 4 bases, and 9 bases lay outside the gene matches. CDR3 amino acids: CASSGPTGVGYGYTF. The CDR3 nucleotides read TGTGCCAGCAGTGGACCGACAGGGGTAGGGTATGGCTACACCTTC.

V gene TRBV12-5 combines with J gene TRBJ2-1; tentatively, D is TRBD1 (5 bases). The V and J ends lost 4 bases and 10 bases respectively, with 23 bases between them. CDR1 is LGHNT, CDR2 FRNRAP, per germline. This CDR3 has 16 residues. The CDR3 loop is CASGSPTRQGSSEQFF. As DNA, the CDR3 is TGTGCTAGTGGTTCCCCGACCCGTCAGGGTAGTAGCGAGCAGTTCTTC.

The rearrangement links TRBV4-2 to TRBJ1-4; TRBD1 aligns across 7 bases. V trimming: 0 bases; J trimming: 8 bases; junction bases outside the gene matches: 6. The CDR3 has 15 residues. Germline V lookup: CDR1 LGHNA, CDR2 YNFKEQ. The CDR3 bases are TGTGCCAGCAGCCAAGAGACAGGGAGAATAGAAAAACTGTTTTTT. It yields the protein CASSQETGRIEKLFF.

A few counts support this clone. V and J are TRBV28 and TRBJ2-7; 9 bases align to TRBD1. The CDR3 is made up of 15 amino acids. V shed 6 bases, J shed 6 bases, and the junction held 12 bases outside the gene matches. Germline V gene lookup returns CDR1 MDHEN and CDR2 SYDVKM. Written as DNA, the CDR3 is TGTGCCAGCAGCCCCCCGGGACAGGGAAGCCCCGAGCAGTACTTC. Its translation: CASSPPGQGSPEQYF.

The gene calls are TRBV11-2 and TRBJ2-2; TRBD2 matches 12 bases. This CDR3 spans 19 amino acids. CDR1 is SGHAT and CDR2 is FQNNGV in the germline V gene. The ends lost 6 bases at V and 2 bases at J; junction bases unmatched: 13. The CDR3 region has the DNA TGTGCCAGCAGTTCGCCGGGGCTAGCGGGGGGGGGTAACACCGGGGAGCTGTTTTTT. As protein: CASSSPGLAGGGNTGELFF.

The chain links TRBV6-5 to TRBJ1-1; 10 bases agree with TRBD1. The ends lost 4 bases at V and 4 bases at J; junction bases unmatched: 6. This CDR3 is 15 amino acids long. CDR1 and CDR2 (germline): MNHEY, SVGAGI. In nucleotides, the CDR3 is TGTGCCAGCAGTTTTCTCCGGACAGGGGGCACTGAAGCTTTCTTT. Its translation is CASSFLRTGGTEAFF.